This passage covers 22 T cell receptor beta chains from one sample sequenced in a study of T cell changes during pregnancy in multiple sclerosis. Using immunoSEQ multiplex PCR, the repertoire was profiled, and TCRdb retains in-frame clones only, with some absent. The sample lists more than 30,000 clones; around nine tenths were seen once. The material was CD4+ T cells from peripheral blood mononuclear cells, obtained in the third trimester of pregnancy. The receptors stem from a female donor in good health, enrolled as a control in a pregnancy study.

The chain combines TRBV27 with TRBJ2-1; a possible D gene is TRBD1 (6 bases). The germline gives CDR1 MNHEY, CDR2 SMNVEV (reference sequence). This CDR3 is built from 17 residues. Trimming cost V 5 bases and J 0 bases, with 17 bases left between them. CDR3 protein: CASSALGATSSYNEQFF. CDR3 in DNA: TGTGCCAGCAGTGCCTTGGGGGCTACCTCCTCCTACAATGAGCAGTTCTTC.

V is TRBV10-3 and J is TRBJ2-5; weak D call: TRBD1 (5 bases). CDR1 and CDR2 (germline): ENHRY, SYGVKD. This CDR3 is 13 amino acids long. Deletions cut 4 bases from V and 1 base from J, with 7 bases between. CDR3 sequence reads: CAISGGLQETQYF. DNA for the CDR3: TGTGCCATCAGTGGGGGCCTCCAAGAGACCCAGTACTTC.

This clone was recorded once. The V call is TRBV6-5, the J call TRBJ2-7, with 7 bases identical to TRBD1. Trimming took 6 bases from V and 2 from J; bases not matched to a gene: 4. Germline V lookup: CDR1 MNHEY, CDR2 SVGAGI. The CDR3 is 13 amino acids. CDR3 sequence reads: CASRRQGAYEQYF. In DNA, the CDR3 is TGTGCCAGCAGAAGACAGGGAGCCTACGAGCAGTACTTC.

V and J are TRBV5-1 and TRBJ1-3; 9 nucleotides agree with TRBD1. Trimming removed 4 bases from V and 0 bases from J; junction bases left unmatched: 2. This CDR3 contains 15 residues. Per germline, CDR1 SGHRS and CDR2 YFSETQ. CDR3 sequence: CASSRDRDSGNTIYF. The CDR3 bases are TGCGCCAGCAGCCGGGACAGGGACTCTGGAAACACCATATATTTT.

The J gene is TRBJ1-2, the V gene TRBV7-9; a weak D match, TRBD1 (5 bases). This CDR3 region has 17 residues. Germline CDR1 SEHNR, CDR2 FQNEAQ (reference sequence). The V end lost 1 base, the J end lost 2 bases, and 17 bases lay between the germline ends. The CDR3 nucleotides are TGTGCCAGCAGCTTAGGGCCGGGGGGAGTCCCGAACTATGGCTACACCTTC. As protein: CASSLGPGGVPNYGYTF.

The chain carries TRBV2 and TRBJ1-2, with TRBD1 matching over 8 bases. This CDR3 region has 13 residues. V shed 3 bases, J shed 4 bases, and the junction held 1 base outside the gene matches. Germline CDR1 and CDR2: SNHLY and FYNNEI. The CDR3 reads CASSDRGPYGYTF. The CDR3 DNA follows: TGTGCCAGCAGTGACAGGGGGCCCTATGGCTACACCTTC.

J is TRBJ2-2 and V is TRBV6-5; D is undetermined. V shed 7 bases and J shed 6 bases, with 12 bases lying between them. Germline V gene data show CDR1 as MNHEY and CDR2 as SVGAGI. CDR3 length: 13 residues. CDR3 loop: CASTLVMAGELFF. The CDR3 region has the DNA TGTGCCAGCACCCTAGTTATGGCCGGGGAGCTGTTTTTT.

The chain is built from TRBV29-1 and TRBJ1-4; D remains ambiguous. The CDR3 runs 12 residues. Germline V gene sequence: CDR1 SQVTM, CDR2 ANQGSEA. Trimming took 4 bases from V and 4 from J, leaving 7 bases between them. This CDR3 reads CSVGRFNEKLFF. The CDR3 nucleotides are TGCAGCGTTGGGAGGTTTAATGAAAAACTGTTTTTT.

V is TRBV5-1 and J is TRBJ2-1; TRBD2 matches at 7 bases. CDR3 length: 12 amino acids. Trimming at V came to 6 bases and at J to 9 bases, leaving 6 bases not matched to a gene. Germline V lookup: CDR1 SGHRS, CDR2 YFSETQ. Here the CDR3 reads CASTGRETEQFF. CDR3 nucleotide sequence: TGCGCCAGCACTGGGCGGGAGACTGAGCAGTTCTTC. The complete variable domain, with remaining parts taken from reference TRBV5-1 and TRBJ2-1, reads KAGVTQTPRYLIKTRGQQVTLSCSPISGHRSVSWYQQTPGQGLQFLFEYFSETQRNKGNFPGRFSGRQFSNSRSEMNVSTLELGDSALYLCASTGRETEQFFGPGTRLTVL.

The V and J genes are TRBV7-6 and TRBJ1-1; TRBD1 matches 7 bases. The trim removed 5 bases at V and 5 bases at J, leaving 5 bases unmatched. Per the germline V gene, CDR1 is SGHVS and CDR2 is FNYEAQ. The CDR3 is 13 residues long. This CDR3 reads CASSVGGQTEAFF. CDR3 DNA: TGTGCCAGCAGCGTCGGGGGACAGACTGAAGCTTTCTTT.

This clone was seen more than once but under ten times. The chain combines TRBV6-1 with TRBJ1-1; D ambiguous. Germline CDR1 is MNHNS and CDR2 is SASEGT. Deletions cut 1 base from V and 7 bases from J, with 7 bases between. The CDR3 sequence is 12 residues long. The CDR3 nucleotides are TGTGCCAGCAGTGAAGGACTAGTTGAAGCTTTCTTT. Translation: CASSEGLVEAFF.

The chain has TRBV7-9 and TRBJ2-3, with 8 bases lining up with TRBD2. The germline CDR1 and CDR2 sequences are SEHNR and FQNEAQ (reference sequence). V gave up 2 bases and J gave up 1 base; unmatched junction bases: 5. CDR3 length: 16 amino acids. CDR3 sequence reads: CASSLLAGGGTDTQYF. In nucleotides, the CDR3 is TGTGCCAGCAGCTTATTGGCGGGGGGCGGCACAGATACGCAGTATTTT.

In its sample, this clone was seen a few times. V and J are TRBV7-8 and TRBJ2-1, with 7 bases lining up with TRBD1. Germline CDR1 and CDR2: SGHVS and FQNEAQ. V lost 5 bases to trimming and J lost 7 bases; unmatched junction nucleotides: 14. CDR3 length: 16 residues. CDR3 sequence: CASSLRQGSFSNEQFF. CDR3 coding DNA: TGTGCCAGCAGCCTGCGACAGGGTAGCTTTTCAAATGAGCAGTTCTTC.

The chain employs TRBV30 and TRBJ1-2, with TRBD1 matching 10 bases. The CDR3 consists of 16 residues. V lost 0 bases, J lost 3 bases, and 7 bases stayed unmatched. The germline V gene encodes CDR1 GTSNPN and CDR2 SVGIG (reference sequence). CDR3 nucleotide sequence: TGTGCCTGGAGTGTTCCCGGACAGGGGGTGGACTATGGCTACACCTTC. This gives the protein CAWSVPGQGVDYGYTF.

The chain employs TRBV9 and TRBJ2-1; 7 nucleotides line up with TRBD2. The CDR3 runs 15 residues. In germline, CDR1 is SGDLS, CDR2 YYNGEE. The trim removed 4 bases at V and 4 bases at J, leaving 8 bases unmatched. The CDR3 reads CASSSLGRGYNEQFF. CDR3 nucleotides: TGTGCCAGCAGCTCCTTGGGGCGGGGGTACAATGAGCAGTTCTTC. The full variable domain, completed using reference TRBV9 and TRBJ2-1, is DSGVTQTPKHLITATGQRVTLRCSPRSGDLSVYWYQQSLDQGLQFLIQYYNGEERAKGNILERFSAQQFPDLHSELNLSSLELGDSALYFCASSSLGRGYNEQFFGPGTRLTVL.

This chain's CDR3 is CASSQDRGGLAGSTDTQYF. CDR3 coding DNA: TGTGCCAGCAGCCAAGATCGTGGGGGCCTAGCGGGGAGCACAGATACGCAGTATTTT. The gene calls are TRBV4-2 and TRBJ2-3, with 9 bases identical to TRBD2. CDR1 and CDR2 (germline): LGHNA, YNFKEQ. This CDR3 has 19 residues. Losses at the gene ends were 0 bases for V and 0 bases for J; bases not matched to a gene: 10.

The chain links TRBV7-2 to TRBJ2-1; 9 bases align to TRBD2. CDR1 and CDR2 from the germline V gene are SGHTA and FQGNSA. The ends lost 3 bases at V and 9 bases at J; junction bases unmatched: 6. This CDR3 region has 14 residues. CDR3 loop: CASSFSGRGVEQFF. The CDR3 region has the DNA TGTGCCAGCAGCTTTAGCGGGAGAGGAGTTGAGCAGTTCTTC.

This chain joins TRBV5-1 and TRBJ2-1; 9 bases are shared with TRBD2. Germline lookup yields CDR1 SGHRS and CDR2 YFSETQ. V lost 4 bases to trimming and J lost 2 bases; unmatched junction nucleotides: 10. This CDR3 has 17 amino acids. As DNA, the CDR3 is TGCGCCAGCAGCCCGCGGGGGGGACTAGAGGCCTACAATGAGCAGTTCTTC. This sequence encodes CASSPRGGLEAYNEQFF.

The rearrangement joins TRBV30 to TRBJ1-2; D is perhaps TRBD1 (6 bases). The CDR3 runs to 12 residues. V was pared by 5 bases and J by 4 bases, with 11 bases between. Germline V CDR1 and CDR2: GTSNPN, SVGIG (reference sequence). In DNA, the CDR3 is TGTGCCTGGGGGGGACATGGCTATGGCTACACCTTC. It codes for CAWGGHGYGYTF.

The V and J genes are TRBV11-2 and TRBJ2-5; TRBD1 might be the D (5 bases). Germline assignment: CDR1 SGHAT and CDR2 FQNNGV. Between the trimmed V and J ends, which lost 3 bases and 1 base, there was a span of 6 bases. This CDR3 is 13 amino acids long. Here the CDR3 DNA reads TGTGCCAGCAGCTTGACAGCCCAAGAGACCCAGTACTTC. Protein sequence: CASSLTAQETQYF.

The CDR3 region is CASSSSAPGGKTQYF. CDR3 DNA: TGTGCCAGCAGCTCTAGCGCACCCGGGGGAAAGACCCAGTACTTC. This chain connects TRBV7-2 to TRBJ2-5; tentatively, D is TRBD2 (6 bases). Germline CDR1 is SGHTA and CDR2 is FQGNSA. Deletions cut 4 bases from V and 6 bases from J, with 18 bases between. The CDR3 totals 15 residues. Full variable domain (outside the CDR3, taken from reference TRBV7-2 and TRBJ2-5): GAGVSQSPSNKVTEKGKDVELRCDPISGHTALYWYRQSLGQGLEFLIYFQGNSAPDKSGLPSDRFSAERTGGSVSTLTIQRTQQEDSAVYLCASSSSAPGGKTQYFGPGTRLLVL.

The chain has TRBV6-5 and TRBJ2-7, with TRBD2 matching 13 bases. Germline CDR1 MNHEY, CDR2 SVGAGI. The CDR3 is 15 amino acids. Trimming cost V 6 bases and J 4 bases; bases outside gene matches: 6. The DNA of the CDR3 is TGTGCCAGCAGAGAACTAGCGGGAGGGAGGTACGAGCAGTACTTC. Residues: CASRELAGGRYEQYF.